These 27 T cell receptor beta chains share one sample of origin, sequenced in a study of T cells in Graves' hyperthyroidism and ophthalmopathy (dated by TCRdb to about 2019). Library generation was performed with multiplex PCR. Sequencing relied on an Illumina HiSeq 2000. Amplification of TCR beta CDR3 regions was carried out from RNA transcripts. The first round of RT-PCR for the TCR CDR3 was performed with the HTBI primer set and the Qiagen OneStep RT-PCR kit. The public reads were reanalyzed by TCRdb: fastp trimming at Q25, MiXCR alignment, in-frame beta chains only. Every entry covers one CDR3 protein and lists the most common genes and DNA from its rows. The sample table lists 410,000 or so distinct CDR3 sequences, about 15% of them with a count of one. Of the sample, around 14% is held by the ten largest clones. The specimen was blood. These receptors were collected from a young man with Graves' ophthalmopathy.

This clonotype was observed at least ten times. The chain recombines TRBV5-1 with TRBJ2-2; D is unresolved. This CDR3 is 13 amino acids long. Germline V lookup: CDR1 SGHRS, CDR2 YFSETQ. V was cut by 0 bases and J by 6 bases, with 6 bases left in between. The CDR3 is CASSLAAAGELFF. In nucleotides, the CDR3 is TGCGCCAGCAGCTTGGCGGCGGCCGGGGAGCTGTTTTTT.

The rearrangement joins TRBV4-1 to TRBJ1-5; no clear D. V was clipped by 0 bases and J by 5 bases, with 5 bases between them. The germline V gene encodes CDR1 MGHRA and CDR2 YSYEKL. The CDR3 is 13 residues long. The CDR3 here is CASSQEQYQPQHF. The CDR3 bases are TGCGCCAGCAGCCAAGAGCAGTATCAGCCCCAGCATTTT.

In this sample, this clonotype turned up many times. The chain couples TRBV11-2 to TRBJ2-1, with D possibly TRBD2 on 5 matching bases. Germline assignment: CDR1 SGHAT and CDR2 FQNNGV. Deletions cut 5 bases from V and 9 bases from J, with 14 bases between. This CDR3 has 13 amino acids. The CDR3 loop is CASSPPSRAEQFF. CDR3 nucleotides: TGTGCCAGCAGCCCTCCTAGCCGGGCTGAGCAGTTCTTC.

This clonotype was counted ten times or more. The chain combines TRBV11-2 with TRBJ1-4; D gene uncertain. This CDR3 region has 14 residues. Germline loops: CDR1 SGHAT, CDR2 FQNNGV. V lost 2 bases, J lost 4 bases, and 8 bases lay in between. CDR3 sequence: CASSLFLSNEKLFF. CDR3 bases: TGTGCCAGCAGCTTATTTCTAAGTAATGAAAAACTGTTTTTT. The whole variable domain, filled in from reference TRBV11-2 and TRBJ1-4, reads EAGVAQSPRYKIIEKRQSVAFWCNPISGHATLYWYQQILGQGPKLLIQFQNNGVVDDSQLPKDRFSAERLKGVDSTLKIQPAKLEDSAVYLCASSLFLSNEKLFFGSGTQLSVL.

The chain combines TRBV14 with TRBJ1-1; 10 bases map to TRBD1. CDR1 and CDR2 (germline): SGHDN, FVKESK. V dropped 2 bases and J dropped 0; count of bases not matched to a gene: 6. The CDR3 sequence is 17 residues long. CDR3: CASSQMRDRGMNTEAFF. CDR3 DNA sequence: TGTGCCAGCAGCCAAATGAGGGACAGGGGCATGAACACTGAAGCTTTCTTT.

This clonotype showed up many times. The chain uses TRBV5-6 and TRBJ2-3, with 11 bases lining up with TRBD2. Trimming cost V 1 base and J 4 bases; bases outside gene matches: 2. CDR3 length: 15 amino acids. Germline lookup yields CDR1 SGHDT and CDR2 YYEEEE. CDR3 loop: CASSLFSGRADTQYF. The CDR3 DNA sequence: TGTGCCAGCAGCTTGTTTAGCGGGAGGGCAGATACGCAGTATTTT.

This clonotype has a count of ten or more. Written as DNA, the CDR3 is TGCAGCGTTGGTGAAGCGGGAGGCAGTGAGCAGTTCTTC. It is translated as CSVGEAGGSEQFF. The V call is TRBV29-1, the J call TRBJ2-1; 9 nucleotides align to TRBD2. Germline values: CDR1 SQVTM, CDR2 ANQGSEA. This CDR3 spans 13 amino acids. V lost 4 bases, J lost 9 bases, and 7 bases stayed unmatched.

The chain combines TRBV14 with TRBJ2-5, with 8 bases aligning to TRBD2. CDR3 length: 15 amino acids. Trimming at V came to 2 bases and at J to 2 bases, leaving 4 bases not matched to a gene. Looked up from germline, CDR1 is SGHDN and CDR2 is FVKESK. CDR3 sequence: CASSQWPSGQETQYF. In nucleotides, the CDR3 is TGTGCCAGCAGCCAATGGCCTAGCGGGCAAGAGACCCAGTACTTC. The complete variable domain, with remaining parts taken from reference TRBV14 and TRBJ2-5, reads EAGVTQFPSHSVIEKGQTVTLRCDPISGHDNLYWYRRVMGKEIKFLLHFVKESKQDESGMPNNRFLAERTGGTYSTLKVQPAELEDSGVYFCASSQWPSGQETQYFGPGTRLLVL.

As for this clonotype: A single base separates this from a much larger clone, so it may be a read error. This rearrangement joins TRBV6-1 to TRBJ2-1, with 8 bases fitting TRBD2. Germline V gene lookup returns CDR1 MNHNS and CDR2 SASEGT. V lost 6 bases, J lost 5 bases, and 9 bases stayed unmatched. CDR3 length: 15 amino acids. The CDR3: CASRPGLVGNNEQFF. The CDR3 region has the DNA TGTGCCAGCAGACCGGGACTAGTGGGAAACAATGAGCAGTTCTTC.

There are a few counts of this clonotype. The chain links TRBV18 to TRBJ2-1, with 9 bases identical to TRBD1. This CDR3 has 14 residues. Trimming took 8 bases from V and 6 from J; bases not matched to a gene: 8. The germline V gene has CDR1 KGHSH and CDR2 LQKENI. As DNA, the CDR3 is TGTGCCAGCACCTCCGGGACAGGGACCAATGAGCAGTTCTTC. It yields the protein CASTSGTGTNEQFF.

The rearrangement joins TRBV4-1 to TRBJ1-3; D gene uncertain. This CDR3 region has 13 residues. V was clipped by 0 bases and J by 4 bases, with 4 bases between them. CDR1 is MGHRA and CDR2 is YSYEKL in the germline V gene. CDR3 sequence: CASSQERGNTIYF. As DNA, the CDR3 is TGCGCCAGCAGCCAAGAACGGGGAAACACCATATATTTT.

The chain uses TRBV24-1 and TRBJ2-1; 13 bases are shared with TRBD2. The CDR3 is 15 residues long. With V trimmed by 4 bases and J by 5 bases, 1 base remained unmatched. Germline V gives CDR1 KGHDR, CDR2 SFDVKD. The CDR3 sequence is CATSELAGGDNEQFF. The CDR3 DNA reads as TGTGCCACCAGTGAACTAGCGGGAGGGGACAATGAGCAGTTCTTC.

V and J are TRBV7-2 and TRBJ1-1; D gene unclear. Trimming shortened V by 5 bases and J by 8 bases, and 27 bases separated the two germline ends. The CDR3 runs to 17 residues. Germline CDR1 and CDR2: SGHTA and FQGNSA. The CDR3 region has the DNA TGTGCCAGCAGCACACTTGGGGAGTGGTCACTGAAAAGGGAAGCTTTCTTT. It codes for CASSTLGEWSLKREAFF.

This chain connects TRBV28 to TRBJ1-6; the D is unclear. The V gene lost 2 bases and the J gene lost 3 bases, with 8 bases spanning the gap. Per germline, CDR1 MDHEN and CDR2 SYDVKM. CDR3 length: 15 residues. The CDR3 is CASSLPQSYNSPLHF. DNA for the CDR3: TGTGCCAGCAGTTTACCCCAGAGCTATAATTCACCCCTCCACTTT.

The chain combines TRBV29-1 with TRBJ2-1; D possibly matches TRBD1 or TRBD2 (5 bases each). Per germline, CDR1 SQVTM and CDR2 ANQGSEA. The CDR3 is 14 residues long. Deletions cut 7 bases from V and 7 bases from J, with 20 bases between. CDR3 amino acids: CSAEYGTGGNEQFF. In DNA, the CDR3 is TGCAGCGCCGAATATGGGACCGGTGGGAATGAGCAGTTCTTC.

The CDR3 DNA reads TGCGCCAGCAGCCACGACAGGGGGTGGGTGACCCAGTACTTC. Protein sequence: CASSHDRGWVTQYF. V gene TRBV4-1 combines with J gene TRBJ2-5; 9 nucleotides align to TRBD1. The V gene's germline CDR1 is MGHRA and CDR2 YSYEKL. V was pared by 3 bases and J by 7 bases, with 6 bases of the junction left unmatched. The CDR3 is 14 residues long.

The CDR3: CASSFGGPPDTQYF. The CDR3 bases are TGTGCCAGCAGTTTTGGGGGGCCCCCAGATACGCAGTATTTT. The chain joins TRBV12-3 or TRBV12-4 to TRBJ2-3; D is tentatively TRBD1 or TRBD2 (6 bases each). The CDR3 extends over 14 amino acids. Trimming pared 3 bases from V and 4 bases from J, leaving 11 bases between.

The rearrangement links TRBV12-3 or TRBV12-4 to TRBJ2-2, with D possibly matching TRBD2 (6 bases). V was trimmed by 3 bases and J by 3 bases, leaving 17 bases between them. The CDR3 totals 17 residues. The CDR3 reads CASSFEALAFDTGELFF. CDR3 coding DNA: TGTGCCAGCAGTTTCGAGGCTCTAGCGTTCGACACCGGGGAGCTGTTTTTT.

The genes are TRBV27 and TRBJ1-2, with no clear D. The CDR3 is 13 residues long. The germline gives CDR1 MNHEY, CDR2 SMNVEV (reference sequence). The V and J ends lost 3 bases and 8 bases respectively, with 13 bases between them. CDR3 in DNA: TGTGCCAGCAGTTTGTTTGGAGGCCACGGCTACACCTTC. Encoded protein: CASSLFGGHGYTF.

This clonotype was detected ten times or more. V is TRBV27 and J is TRBJ2-3; TRBD2 aligns across 7 bases. Losses at the gene ends were 5 bases for V and 6 bases for J; bases not matched to a gene: 5. CDR1 and CDR2 (germline): MNHEY, SMNVEV (reference sequence). CDR3 length: 13 residues. The CDR3 region has the DNA TGTGCCAGCAGTACCCGGGGGGAGGATACGCAGTATTTT. Its translation: CASSTRGEDTQYF.

This clonotype was detected many times. CDR3 nucleotide sequence: TGTGCCAGCAGTCCCGACAGGGAGCAGCAGTACTTC. Amino acid sequence: CASSPDREQQYF. V gene TRBV6-1 combines with J gene TRBJ2-7, with TRBD1 identical over 7 bases. Germline CDR1 and CDR2: MNHNS and SASEGT. The CDR3 loop spans 12 amino acids. V dropped 5 bases and J dropped 8; count of bases not matched to a gene: 6.

This clonotype was seen repeatedly, ten times or more. This chain links TRBV30 with TRBJ2-7; possibly TRBD1 for D (6 bases). Germline loops: CDR1 GTSNPN, CDR2 SVGIG (reference sequence). Between the trimmed V and J ends, which lost 4 bases and 0 bases, there was a span of 13 bases. CDR3 length equals 14 residues. The CDR3 DNA reads TGTGCCTGGAAGCCTGGACAGAGCTCCTACGAGCAGTACTTC. Its translation is CAWKPGQSSYEQYF.

This clonotype was counted at least ten times. The V gene is TRBV24-1, the J gene TRBJ2-1, with TRBD2 matching 11 bases. J was trimmed by 4 bases and V by 4 bases; bases with no gene match: 5. The CDR3 is 16 residues long. Germline V gene lookup returns CDR1 KGHDR and CDR2 SFDVKD. The CDR3 DNA follows: TGTGCCACCAGTGACATTAGCGGGAGGGATTACAATGAGCAGTTCTTC. Translating gives CATSDISGRDYNEQFF.

Ten or more counts support this clonotype. The rearrangement joins TRBV18 to TRBJ2-1; 7 bases line up with TRBD1. Trimming cost V 3 bases and J 4 bases; bases outside gene matches: 6. The CDR3 loop spans 15 amino acids. CDR1 is KGHSH and CDR2 is LQKENI in the germline V gene. CDR3: CASSPPGTVYNEQFF. In DNA, the CDR3 is TGTGCCAGCTCACCTCCCGGGACAGTTTACAATGAGCAGTTCTTC.

This clonotype was seen many times. The chain has TRBV6-1 and TRBJ2-1; maybe TRBD1 (5 bases). Germline V gives CDR1 MNHNS, CDR2 SASEGT. CDR3 size: 15 residues. Trimming removed 5 bases from V and 6 bases from J, with 17 bases in between. The CDR3 loop is CASSFDSNIPNEQFF. The CDR3 DNA follows: TGTGCCAGCAGTTTCGACAGTAATATTCCCAATGAGCAGTTCTTC.

The rearrangement links TRBV30 to TRBJ1-4, with D uncertain. Trimming shortened V by 5 bases and J by 3 bases, and 13 bases separated the two germline ends. Germline CDR1 is GTSNPN and CDR2 is SVGIG (reference sequence). CDR3 length equals 14 residues. CDR3 nucleotides: TGTGCCTGGGCTTTGGACGGGTCTAATGAAAAACTGTTTTTT. It encodes CAWALDGSNEKLFF. Combining the CDR3 with reference TRBV30 and TRBJ1-4 gives the whole variable domain SQTIHQWPATLVQPVGSPLSLECTVEGTSNPNLYWYRQAAGRGLQLLFYSVGIGQISSEVPQNLSASRPQDRQFILSSKKLLLSDSGFYLCAWALDGSNEKLFFGSGTQLSVL.

This clonotype occurred many times. The chain uses TRBV7-2 and TRBJ1-5; D may be TRBD1 (5 bases). The CDR3 totals 15 residues. The germline CDR1 and CDR2 sequences are SGHTA and FQGNSA. The ends were cut back, 2 bases at V and 0 bases at J, with 8 bases in the middle. The CDR3 nucleotides are TGTGCCAGCAGCTTAAGGGACGCTAGCAATCAGCCCCAGCATTTT. Its protein is CASSLRDASNQPQHF.